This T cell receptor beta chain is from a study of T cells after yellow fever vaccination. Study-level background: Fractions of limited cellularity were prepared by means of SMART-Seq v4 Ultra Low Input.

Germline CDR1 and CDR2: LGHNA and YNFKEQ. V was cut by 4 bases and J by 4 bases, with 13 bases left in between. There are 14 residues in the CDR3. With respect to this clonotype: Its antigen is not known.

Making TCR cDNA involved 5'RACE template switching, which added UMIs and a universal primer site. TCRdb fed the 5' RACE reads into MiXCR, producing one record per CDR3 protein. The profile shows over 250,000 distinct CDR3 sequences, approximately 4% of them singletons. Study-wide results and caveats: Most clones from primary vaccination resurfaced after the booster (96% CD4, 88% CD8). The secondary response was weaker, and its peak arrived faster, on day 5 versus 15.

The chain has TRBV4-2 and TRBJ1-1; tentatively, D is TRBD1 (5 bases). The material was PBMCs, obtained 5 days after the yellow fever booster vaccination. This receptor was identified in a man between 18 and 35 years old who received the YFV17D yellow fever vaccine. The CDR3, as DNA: TGTGCCAGCAGCCTCTTCGGGGACCTCACTGAAGCTTTCTTT. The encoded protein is CASSLFGDLTEAFF.